The clone carrying this T cell receptor beta chain was counted ten times or more. These data are taken from a study of Graves' ophthalmopathy and Graves' hyperthyroidism. From germline, CDR1 is SGHRS and CDR2 YFSETQ. CDR3 length equals 13 residues. V shed 3 bases and J 4 bases; nucleotides not matched to a gene: 3. Amplifying from RNA transcripts, the study obtained TCR beta CDR3 regions. First-round RT-PCR used HTBI primers; second-round multiplex PCR followed. TCRdb redid the calling of the multiplex PCR reads with MiXCR, one entry per CDR3 protein. Of approximately 380,000 distinct CDR3 sequences in the sample, 20% to 25% were seen once.

V is TRBV5-1 and J is TRBJ2-5; 7 positions match TRBD1. The specimen was peripheral blood. This clonotype originated in a woman between 18 and 30 years old with stable Graves' hyperthyroidism. Written as DNA, the CDR3 is TGCGCCAGCAGCTCGGGACAGTTAGAGACCCAGTACTTC. Amino acid sequence: CASSSGQLETQYF.